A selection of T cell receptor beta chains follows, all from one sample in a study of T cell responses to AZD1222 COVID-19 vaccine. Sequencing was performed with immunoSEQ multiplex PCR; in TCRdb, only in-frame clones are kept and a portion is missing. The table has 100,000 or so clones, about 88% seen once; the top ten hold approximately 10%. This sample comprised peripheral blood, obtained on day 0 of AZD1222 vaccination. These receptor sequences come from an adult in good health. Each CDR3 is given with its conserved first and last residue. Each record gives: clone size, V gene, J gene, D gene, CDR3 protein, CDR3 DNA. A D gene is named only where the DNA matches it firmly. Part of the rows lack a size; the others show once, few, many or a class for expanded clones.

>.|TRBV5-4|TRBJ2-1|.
CASSPTGTRSYNEQFF
TGTGCCAGCAGTCCTACCGGGACTCGCTCCTACAATGAGCAGTTCTTC
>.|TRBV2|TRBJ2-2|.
CASREGEPGELFF
TGTGCCAGCAGGGAGGGGGAGCCCGGGGAGCTGTTTTTT
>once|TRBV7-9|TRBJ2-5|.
CASSLLETQYF
TGTGCCAGCAGCTTACTGGAGACCCAGTACTTC
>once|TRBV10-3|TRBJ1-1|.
CAISESYGNTEAFF
TGTGCCATCAGTGAGTCGTACGGGAACACTGAAGCTTTCTTT
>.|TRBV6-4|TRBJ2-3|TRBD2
CASSVAGGTDTQYF
TGTGCCAGCAGTGTAGCGGGAGGCACAGATACGCAGTATTTT
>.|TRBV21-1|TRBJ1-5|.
CASSRSNQPQHF
TGTGCCAGCAGCAGGAGTAATCAGCCCCAGCATTTT
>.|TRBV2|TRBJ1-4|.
CASRIGLKGEKLFF
TGTGCCAGCAGAATAGGGTTAAAGGGAGAAAAACTGTTTTTT
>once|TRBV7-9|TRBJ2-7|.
CASSLDIQGEQYF
TGTGCCAGCAGCTTAGATATCCAAGGGGAGCAGTACTTC
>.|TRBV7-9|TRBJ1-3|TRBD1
CASSLEGADTIYF
TGTGCCAGCAGTTTGGAGGGGGCGGACACCATATATTTT
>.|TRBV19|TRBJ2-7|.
CASSPSVKPYEQYF
TGTGCCAGTAGTCCCAGCGTTAAGCCCTACGAGCAGTACTTC
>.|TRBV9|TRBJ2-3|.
CASSADRAYTDTQYF
TGTGCCAGCAGCGCCGACAGAGCCTACACAGATACGCAGTATTTT
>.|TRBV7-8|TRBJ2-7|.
CASSSLMREQYF
TGTGCCAGCAGCTCCTTAATGCGTGAGCAGTACTTC
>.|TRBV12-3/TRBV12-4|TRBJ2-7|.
CASSLSIAYEQYF
TGTGCCAGCAGTTTATCTATCGCCTACGAGCAGTACTTC
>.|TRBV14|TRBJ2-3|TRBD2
CASSQYLAGRTDTQYF
TGTGCCAGCAGCCAATATTTAGCGGGCCGCACAGATACGCAGTATTTT
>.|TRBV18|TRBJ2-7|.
CASSLGGNEQYF
TGTGCCAGCTCACTAGGGGGGAACGAGCAGTACTTC
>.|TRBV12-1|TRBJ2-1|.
CASSPRTSGNYNEQFF
TGTGCCAGCAGCCCGCGGACTAGCGGAAACTACAATGAGCAGTTCTTC
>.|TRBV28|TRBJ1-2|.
CASSPLGGVKKYGYTF
TGTGCCAGCAGTCCCTTAGGCGGGGTTAAAAAATATGGCTACACCTTC
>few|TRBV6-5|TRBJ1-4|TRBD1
CASRLQGAVNEKLFF
TGTGCCAGCAGGTTACAGGGGGCGGTTAATGAAAAACTGTTTTTT
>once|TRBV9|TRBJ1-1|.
CASSSSTGNTEAFF
TGTGCCAGCAGCTCCTCGACAGGGAACACTGAAGCTTTCTTT
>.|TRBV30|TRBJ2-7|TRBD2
CAWSRTGGTNEQYF
TGTGCCTGGAGTCGAACCGGGGGGACCAACGAGCAGTACTTC
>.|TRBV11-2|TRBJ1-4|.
CASSPSGAPNEKLFF
TGTGCCAGCAGCCCCTCGGGGGCGCCTAATGAAAAACTGTTTTTT
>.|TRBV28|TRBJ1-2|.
CASSLPPSYGYTF
TGTGCCAGCAGTCTCCCTCCCTCGTATGGCTACACCTTC
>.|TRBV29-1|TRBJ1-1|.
CSVLTWGASTEAFF
TGCAGCGTCCTGACGTGGGGGGCGAGCACTGAAGCTTTCTTT
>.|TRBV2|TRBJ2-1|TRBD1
CASSRTGGVGNEQFF
TGTGCCAGCAGTCGTACAGGGGGCGTAGGCAATGAGCAGTTCTTC
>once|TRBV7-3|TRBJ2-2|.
CASSLTAAGELFF
TGTGCCAGCAGCTTAACTGCCGCCGGGGAGCTGTTTTTT
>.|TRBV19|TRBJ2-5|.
CASSTGGQRQETQYF
TGTGCCAGTAGTACGGGGGGACAGAGACAAGAGACCCAGTACTTC